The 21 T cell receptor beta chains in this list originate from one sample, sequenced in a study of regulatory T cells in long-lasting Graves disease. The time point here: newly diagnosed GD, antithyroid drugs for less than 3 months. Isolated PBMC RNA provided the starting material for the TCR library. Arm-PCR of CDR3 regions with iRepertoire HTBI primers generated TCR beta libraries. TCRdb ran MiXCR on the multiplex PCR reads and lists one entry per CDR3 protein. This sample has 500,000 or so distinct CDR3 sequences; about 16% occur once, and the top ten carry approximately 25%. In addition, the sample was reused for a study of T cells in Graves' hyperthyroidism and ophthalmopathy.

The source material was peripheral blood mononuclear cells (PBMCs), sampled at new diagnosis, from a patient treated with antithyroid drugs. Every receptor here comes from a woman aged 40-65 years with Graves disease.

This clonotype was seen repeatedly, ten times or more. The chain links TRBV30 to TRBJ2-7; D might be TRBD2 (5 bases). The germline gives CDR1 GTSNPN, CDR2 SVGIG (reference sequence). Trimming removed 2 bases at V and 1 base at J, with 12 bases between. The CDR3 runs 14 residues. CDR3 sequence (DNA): TGTGCCTGGAGTAAGGAGCGGAGATCCTACGAGCAGTACTTC. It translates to CAWSKERRSYEQYF.

In DNA form, the CDR3 reads TGTGCCACCAGTGATTCCGGGAACACTGAAGCTTTCTTT. This codes for CATSDSGNTEAFF. This chain links TRBV24-1 with TRBJ1-1; D remains unclear. The CDR3 runs to 13 residues. Per the germline V gene, CDR1 is KGHDR and CDR2 is SFDVKD. The V end lost 2 bases, the J end lost 1 base, and 4 bases lay between the germline ends.

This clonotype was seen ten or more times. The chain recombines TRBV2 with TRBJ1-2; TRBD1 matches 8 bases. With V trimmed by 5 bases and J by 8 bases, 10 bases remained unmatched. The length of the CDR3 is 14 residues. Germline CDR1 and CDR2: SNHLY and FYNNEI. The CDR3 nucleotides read TGTGCCAGCAGTCCGCTCCTTCGACAGGGGGGCTACACCTTC. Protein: CASSPLLRQGGYTF.

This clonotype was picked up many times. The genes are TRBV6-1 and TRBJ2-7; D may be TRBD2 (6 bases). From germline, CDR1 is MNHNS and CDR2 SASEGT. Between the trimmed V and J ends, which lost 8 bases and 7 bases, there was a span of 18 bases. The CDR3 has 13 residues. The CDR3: CASLPRDGGEQYF. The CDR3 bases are TGTGCCAGCCTACCTCGGGACGGAGGGGAGCAGTACTTC.

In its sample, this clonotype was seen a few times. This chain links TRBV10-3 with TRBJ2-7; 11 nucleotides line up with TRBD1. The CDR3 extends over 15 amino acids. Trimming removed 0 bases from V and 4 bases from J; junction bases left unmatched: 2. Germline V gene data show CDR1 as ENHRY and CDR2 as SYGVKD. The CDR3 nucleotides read TGTGCCATCAGTGAGTCCGGGACAGGGGGGTACGAGCAGTACTTC. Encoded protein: CAISESGTGGYEQYF.

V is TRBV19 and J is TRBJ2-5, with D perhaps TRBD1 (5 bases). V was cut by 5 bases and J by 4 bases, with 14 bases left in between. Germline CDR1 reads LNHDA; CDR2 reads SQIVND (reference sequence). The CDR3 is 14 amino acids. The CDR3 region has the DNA TGTGCCAGTAGTCCTCAGGGAATAGGAGAGACCCAGTACTTC. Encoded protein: CASSPQGIGETQYF.

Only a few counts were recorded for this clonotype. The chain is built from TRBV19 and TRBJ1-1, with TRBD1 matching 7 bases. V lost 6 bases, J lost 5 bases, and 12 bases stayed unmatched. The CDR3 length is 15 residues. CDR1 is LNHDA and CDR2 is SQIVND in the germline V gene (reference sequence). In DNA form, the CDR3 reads TGTGCCAGTAGCAATACAGGGGCTTTGCTTACTGAAGCTTTCTTT. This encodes CASSNTGALLTEAFF.

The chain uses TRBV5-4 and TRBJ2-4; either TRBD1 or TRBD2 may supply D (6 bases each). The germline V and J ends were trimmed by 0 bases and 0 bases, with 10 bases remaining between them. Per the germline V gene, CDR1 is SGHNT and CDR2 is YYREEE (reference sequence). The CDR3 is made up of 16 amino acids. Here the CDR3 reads CASSLGGDIAKNIQYF. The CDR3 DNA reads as TGTGCCAGCAGCTTGGGCGGGGACATAGCCAAAAACATTCAGTACTTC.

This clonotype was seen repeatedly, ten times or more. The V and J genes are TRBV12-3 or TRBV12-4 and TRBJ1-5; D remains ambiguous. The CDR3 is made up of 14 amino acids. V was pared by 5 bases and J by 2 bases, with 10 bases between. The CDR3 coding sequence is TGTGCCAGCAGTACCTTGAGGGGCAATCAGCCCCAGCATTTT. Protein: CASSTLRGNQPQHF.

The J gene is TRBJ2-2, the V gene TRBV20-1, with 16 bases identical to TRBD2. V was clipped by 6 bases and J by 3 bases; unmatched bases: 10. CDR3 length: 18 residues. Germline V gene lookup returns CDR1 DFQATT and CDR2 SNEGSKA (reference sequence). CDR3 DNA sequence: TGCAGTGCGGCGCCGGGACTAGCGGGGGGGCTACACACCGGGGAGCTGTTTTTT. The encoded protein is CSAAPGLAGGLHTGELFF.

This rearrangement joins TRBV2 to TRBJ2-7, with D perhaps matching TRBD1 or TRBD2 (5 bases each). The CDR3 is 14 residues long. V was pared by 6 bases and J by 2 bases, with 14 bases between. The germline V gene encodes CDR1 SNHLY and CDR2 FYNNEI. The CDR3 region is CASSVSPGPYEQYF. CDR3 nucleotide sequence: TGTGCCAGCAGCGTATCGCCGGGGCCCTACGAGCAGTACTTC.

CDR3 in amino acids: CASSVGIAGGHSDEQFF. CDR3 in DNA: TGTGCCAGCAGCGTAGGGATAGCGGGGGGGCACTCGGATGAGCAGTTCTTC. The chain has TRBV9 and TRBJ2-1, with 11 bases that match TRBD2. The CDR3 contains 17 residues. The germline V gene encodes CDR1 SGDLS and CDR2 YYNGEE. The ends lost 0 bases at V and 8 bases at J; junction bases unmatched: 10.

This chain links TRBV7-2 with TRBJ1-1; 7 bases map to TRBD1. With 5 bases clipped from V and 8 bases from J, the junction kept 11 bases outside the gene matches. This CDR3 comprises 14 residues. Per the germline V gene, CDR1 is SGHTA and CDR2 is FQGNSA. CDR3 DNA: TGTGCCAGCAGCATAGAGACAGGGCTGATAGAAGCTTTCTTT. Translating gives CASSIETGLIEAFF.

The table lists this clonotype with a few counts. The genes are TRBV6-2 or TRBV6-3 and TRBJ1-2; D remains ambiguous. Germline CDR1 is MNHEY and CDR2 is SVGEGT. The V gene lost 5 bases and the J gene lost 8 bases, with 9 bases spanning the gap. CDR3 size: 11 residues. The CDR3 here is CASSESWGYTF. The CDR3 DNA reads TGTGCCAGCAGTGAATCCTGGGGCTACACCTTC.

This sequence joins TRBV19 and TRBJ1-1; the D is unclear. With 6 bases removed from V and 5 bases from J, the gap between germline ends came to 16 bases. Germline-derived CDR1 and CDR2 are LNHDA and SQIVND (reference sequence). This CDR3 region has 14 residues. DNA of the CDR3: TGTGCCAGTAGCAGAACAGCTCTCCAGACTGAAGCTTTCTTT. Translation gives CASSRTALQTEAFF.

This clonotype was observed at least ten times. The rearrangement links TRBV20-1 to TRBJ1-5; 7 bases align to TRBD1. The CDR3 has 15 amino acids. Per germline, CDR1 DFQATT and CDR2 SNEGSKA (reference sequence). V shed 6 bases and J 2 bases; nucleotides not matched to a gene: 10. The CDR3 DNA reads TGCAGTGCCAGCCCTGGACAGGTACGCAATCAGCCCCAGCATTTT. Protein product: CSASPGQVRNQPQHF.

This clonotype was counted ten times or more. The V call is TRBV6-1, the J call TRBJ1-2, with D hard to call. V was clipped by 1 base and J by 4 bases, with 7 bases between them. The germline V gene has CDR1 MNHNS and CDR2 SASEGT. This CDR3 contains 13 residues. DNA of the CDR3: TGTGCCAGCAGTGAAGTAAGGGTCTATGGCTACACCTTC. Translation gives CASSEVRVYGYTF.

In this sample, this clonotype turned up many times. In nucleotides, the CDR3 is TGTGCCAGTAGTACGTCGACAGGAGGGTATGGCTACACCTTC. Translating it yields CASSTSTGGYGYTF. The rearrangement joins TRBV19 to TRBJ1-2, with D maybe TRBD1 (6 bases). V was trimmed by 4 bases and J by 5 bases, leaving 14 bases between them. Germline loops: CDR1 LNHDA, CDR2 SQIVND (reference sequence). This CDR3 is 14 amino acids long.

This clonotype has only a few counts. The CDR3, as DNA: TGTGCCAGCATTCCCTCCGCAGGGGGCACCTACGAGCAGTACTTC. As protein: CASIPSAGGTYEQYF. The V call is TRBV2, the J call TRBJ2-7; 8 bases are shared with TRBD1. Losses at the gene ends were 7 bases for V and 2 bases for J; bases not matched to a gene: 10. CDR1 is SNHLY, CDR2 FYNNEI, per germline. This CDR3 spans 15 amino acids. The whole variable domain, remainder taken from reference TRBV2 and TRBJ2-7, is EPEVTQTPSHQVTQMGQEVILRCVPISNHLYFYWYRQILGQKVEFLVSFYNNEISEKSEIFDDQFSVERPDGSNFTLKIRSTKLEDSAMYFCASIPSAGGTYEQYFGPGTRLTVT.

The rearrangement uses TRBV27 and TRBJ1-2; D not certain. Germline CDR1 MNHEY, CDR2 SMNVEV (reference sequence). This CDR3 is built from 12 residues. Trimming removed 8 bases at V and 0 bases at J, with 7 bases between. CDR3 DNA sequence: TGTGCCAGCGGTCCCCCTAACTATGGCTACACCTTC. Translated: CASGPPNYGYTF.

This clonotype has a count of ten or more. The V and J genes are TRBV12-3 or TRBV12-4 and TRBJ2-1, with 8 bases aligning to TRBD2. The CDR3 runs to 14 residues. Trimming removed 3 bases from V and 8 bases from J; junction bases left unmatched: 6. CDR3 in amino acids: CASSFARGGYEQFF. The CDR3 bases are TGTGCCAGCAGTTTCGCTCGGGGGGGGTATGAGCAGTTCTTC.